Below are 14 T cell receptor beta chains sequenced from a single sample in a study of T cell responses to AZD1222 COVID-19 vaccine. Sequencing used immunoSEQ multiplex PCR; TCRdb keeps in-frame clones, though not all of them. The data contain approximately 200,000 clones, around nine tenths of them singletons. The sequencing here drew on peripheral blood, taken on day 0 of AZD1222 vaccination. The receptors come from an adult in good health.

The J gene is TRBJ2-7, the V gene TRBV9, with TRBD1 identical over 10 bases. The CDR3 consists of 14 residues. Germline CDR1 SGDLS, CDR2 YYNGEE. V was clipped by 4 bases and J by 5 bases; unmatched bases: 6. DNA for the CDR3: TGTGCCAGCAGCTACCGGGACAGGGGCGACGAGCAGTACTTC. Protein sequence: CASSYRDRGDEQYF.

The CDR3: CASSRGRDTGELFF. CDR3 sequence (DNA): TGCGCCAGCAGTCGGGGGCGCGATACCGGGGAGCTGTTTTTT. The genes are TRBV5-1 and TRBJ2-2, with D tentatively TRBD1 or TRBD2 (6 bases each). The CDR3 consists of 14 residues. Germline CDR1 is SGHRS and CDR2 is YFSETQ. V lost 5 bases, J lost 5 bases, and 13 bases lay in between.

CDR3 DNA: TGCAGCTCAGGGACAGGCTATGGCTACACCTTC. Residues: CSSGTGYGYTF. The J gene is TRBJ1-2, the V gene TRBV29-1; 8 bases are a match to TRBD1. Germline CDR1 and CDR2: SQVTM and ANQGSEA. The trim removed 8 bases at V and 4 bases at J, leaving 3 bases unmatched. CDR3 size: 11 residues. Complete variable domain (other parts from reference TRBV29-1 and TRBJ1-2): SAVISQKPSRDICQRGTSLTIQCQVDSQVTMMFWYRQQPGQSLTLIATANQGSEATYESGFVIDKFPISRPNLTFSTLTVSNMSPEDSSIYLCSSGTGYGYTFGSGTRLTVV.

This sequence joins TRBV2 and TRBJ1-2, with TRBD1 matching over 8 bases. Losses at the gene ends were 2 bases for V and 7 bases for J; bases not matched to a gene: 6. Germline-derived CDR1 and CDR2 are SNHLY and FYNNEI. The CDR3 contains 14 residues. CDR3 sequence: CASSERTGLGGYTF. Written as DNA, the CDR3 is TGTGCCAGCAGTGAACGGACAGGGCTTGGTGGCTACACCTTC.

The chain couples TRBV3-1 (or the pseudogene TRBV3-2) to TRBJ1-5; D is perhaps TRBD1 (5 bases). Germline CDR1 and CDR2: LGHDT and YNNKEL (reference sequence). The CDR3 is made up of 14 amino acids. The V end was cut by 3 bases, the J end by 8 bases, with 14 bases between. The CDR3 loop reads CASSHSGRGEPQHF. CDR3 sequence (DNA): TGTGCCAGCAGCCACTCGGGGCGGGGTGAGCCCCAGCATTTT.

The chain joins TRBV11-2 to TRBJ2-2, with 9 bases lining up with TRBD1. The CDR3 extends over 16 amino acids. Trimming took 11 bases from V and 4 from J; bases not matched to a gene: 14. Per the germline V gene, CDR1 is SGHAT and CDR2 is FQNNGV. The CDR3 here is CAASPGQGPPTGELFF. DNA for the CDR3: TGTGCCGCATCTCCGGGACAGGGCCCCCCCACCGGGGAGCTGTTTTTT.

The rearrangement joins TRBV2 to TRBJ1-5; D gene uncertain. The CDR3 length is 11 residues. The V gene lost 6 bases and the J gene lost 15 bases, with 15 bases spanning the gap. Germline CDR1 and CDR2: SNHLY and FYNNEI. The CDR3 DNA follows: TGTGCCAGCAGCTTGGACGGACCCGCGCATTTT. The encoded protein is CASSLDGPAHF.

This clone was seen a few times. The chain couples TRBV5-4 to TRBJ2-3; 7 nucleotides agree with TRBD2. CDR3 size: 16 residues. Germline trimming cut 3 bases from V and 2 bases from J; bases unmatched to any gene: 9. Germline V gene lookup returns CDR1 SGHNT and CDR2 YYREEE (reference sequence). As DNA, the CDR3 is TGTGCCAGCAGCTCAGAGCGGGGCCACGTCACAGATACGCAGTATTTT. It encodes CASSSERGHVTDTQYF.

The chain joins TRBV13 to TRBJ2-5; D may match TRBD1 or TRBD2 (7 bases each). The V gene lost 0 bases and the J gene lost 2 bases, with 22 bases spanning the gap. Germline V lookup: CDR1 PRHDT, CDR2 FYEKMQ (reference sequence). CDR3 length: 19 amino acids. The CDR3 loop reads CASSLGGRRDSLPQETQYF. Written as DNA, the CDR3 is TGTGCCAGCAGCTTAGGCGGGAGGAGGGACAGCCTACCTCAAGAGACCCAGTACTTC. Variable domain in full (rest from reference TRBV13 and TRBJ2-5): AAGVIQSPRHLIKEKRETATLKCYPIPRHDTVYWYQQGPGQDPQFLISFYEKMQSDKGSIPDRFSAQQFSDYHSELNMSSLELGDSALYFCASSLGGRRDSLPQETQYFGPGTRLLVL.

CDR3 residues: CASSLVEGASYTF. In DNA, the CDR3 is TGCGCCAGCAGCTTGGTGGAGGGGGCGAGCTACACCTTC. The chain recombines TRBV5-1 with TRBJ1-2; 7 bases are a match to TRBD1. The germline V gene has CDR1 SGHRS and CDR2 YFSETQ. This CDR3 has 13 residues. V gave up 0 bases and J gave up 9 bases; unmatched junction bases: 5.

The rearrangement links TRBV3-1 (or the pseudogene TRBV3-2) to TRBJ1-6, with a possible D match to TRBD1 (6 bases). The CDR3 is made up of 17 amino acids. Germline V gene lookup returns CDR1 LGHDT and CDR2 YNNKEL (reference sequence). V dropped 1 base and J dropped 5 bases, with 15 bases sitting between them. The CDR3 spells CASSQGLQGLHNSPLHF. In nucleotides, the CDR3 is TGTGCCAGCAGCCAAGGTCTACAGGGACTCCATAATTCACCCCTCCACTTT.

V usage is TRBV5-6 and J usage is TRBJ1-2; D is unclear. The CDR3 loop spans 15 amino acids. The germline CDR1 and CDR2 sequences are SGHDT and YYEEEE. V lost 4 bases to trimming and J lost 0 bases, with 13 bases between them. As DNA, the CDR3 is TGTGCCAGCAGCCAAGGACTTACTGCTAACTATGGCTACACCTTC. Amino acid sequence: CASSQGLTANYGYTF.

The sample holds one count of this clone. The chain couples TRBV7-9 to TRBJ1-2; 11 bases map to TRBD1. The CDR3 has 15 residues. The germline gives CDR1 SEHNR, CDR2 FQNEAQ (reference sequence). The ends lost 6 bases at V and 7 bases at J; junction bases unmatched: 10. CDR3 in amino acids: CASRASGQGASGYTF. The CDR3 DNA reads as TGTGCCAGCAGAGCCTCAGGACAGGGGGCTTCTGGCTACACCTTC.

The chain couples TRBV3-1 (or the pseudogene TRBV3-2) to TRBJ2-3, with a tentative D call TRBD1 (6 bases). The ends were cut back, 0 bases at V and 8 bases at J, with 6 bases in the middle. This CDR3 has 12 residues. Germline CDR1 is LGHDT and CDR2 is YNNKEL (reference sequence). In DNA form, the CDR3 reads TGTGCCAGCAGCCAAGAAGGGGGTACGCAGTATTTT. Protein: CASSQEGGTQYF.